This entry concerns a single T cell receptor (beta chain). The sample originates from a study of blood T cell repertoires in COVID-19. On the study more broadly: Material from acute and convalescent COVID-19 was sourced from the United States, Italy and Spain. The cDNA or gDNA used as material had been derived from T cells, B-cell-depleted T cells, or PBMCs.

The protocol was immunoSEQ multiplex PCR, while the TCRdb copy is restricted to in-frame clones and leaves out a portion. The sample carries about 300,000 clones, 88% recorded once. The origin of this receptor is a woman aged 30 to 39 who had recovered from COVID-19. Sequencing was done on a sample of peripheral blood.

The CDR3 is CASSAWEGTGVPYEQYF. The CDR3 nucleotides read TGTGCCAGCAGTGCCTGGGAAGGGACAGGGGTTCCCTACGAGCAGTACTTC. The chain joins TRBV6-1 to TRBJ2-7, with 10 positions matching TRBD1. With V trimmed by 4 bases and J by 2 bases, 11 bases remained unmatched. CDR1 MNHNS and CDR2 SASEGT come from the germline V gene. CDR3 length equals 17 residues.